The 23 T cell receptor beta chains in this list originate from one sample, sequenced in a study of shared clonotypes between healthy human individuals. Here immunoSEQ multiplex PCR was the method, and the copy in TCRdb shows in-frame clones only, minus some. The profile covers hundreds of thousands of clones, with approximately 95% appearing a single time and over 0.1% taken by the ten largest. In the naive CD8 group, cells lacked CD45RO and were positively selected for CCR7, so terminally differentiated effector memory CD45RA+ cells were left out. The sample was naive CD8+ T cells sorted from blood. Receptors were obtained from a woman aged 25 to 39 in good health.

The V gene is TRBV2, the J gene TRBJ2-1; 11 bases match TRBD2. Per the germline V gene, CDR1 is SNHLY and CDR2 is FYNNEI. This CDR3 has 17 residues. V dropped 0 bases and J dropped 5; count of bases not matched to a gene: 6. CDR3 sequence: CASSEALLAGDDNEQFF. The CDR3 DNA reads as TGTGCCAGCAGTGAAGCTTTACTAGCGGGAGACGACAATGAGCAGTTCTTC.

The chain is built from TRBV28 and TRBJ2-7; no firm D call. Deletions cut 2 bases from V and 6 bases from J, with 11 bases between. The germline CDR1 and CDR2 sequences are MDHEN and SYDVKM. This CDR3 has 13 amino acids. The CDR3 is CASSLAGSAEQYF. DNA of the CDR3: TGTGCCAGCAGTTTAGCTGGGTCGGCCGAGCAGTACTTC.

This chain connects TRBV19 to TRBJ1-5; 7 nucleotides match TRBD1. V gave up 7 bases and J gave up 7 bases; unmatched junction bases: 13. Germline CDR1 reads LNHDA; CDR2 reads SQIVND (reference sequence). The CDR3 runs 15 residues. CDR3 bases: TGTGCCAGTAATCCTGACAGGGAAGGTTGGCAGCCCCAGCATTTT. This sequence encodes CASNPDREGWQPQHF.

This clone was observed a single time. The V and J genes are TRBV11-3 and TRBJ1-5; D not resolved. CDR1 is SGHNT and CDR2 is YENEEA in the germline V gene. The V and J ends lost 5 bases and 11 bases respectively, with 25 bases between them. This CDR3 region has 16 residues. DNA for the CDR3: TGTGCCAGCAGCGCCCCCAAGAAACAGAAAGTTGAGGCCCAGCATTTT. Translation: CASSAPKKQKVEAQHF.

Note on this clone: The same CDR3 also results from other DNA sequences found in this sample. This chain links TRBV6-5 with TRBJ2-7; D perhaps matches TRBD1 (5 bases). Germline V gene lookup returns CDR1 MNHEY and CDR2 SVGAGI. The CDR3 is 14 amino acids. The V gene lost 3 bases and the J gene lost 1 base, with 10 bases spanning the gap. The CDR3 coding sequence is TGTGCCAGCAGTTATGGGTCAGGGTCCTACGAGCAGTACTTC. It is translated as CASSYGSGSYEQYF.

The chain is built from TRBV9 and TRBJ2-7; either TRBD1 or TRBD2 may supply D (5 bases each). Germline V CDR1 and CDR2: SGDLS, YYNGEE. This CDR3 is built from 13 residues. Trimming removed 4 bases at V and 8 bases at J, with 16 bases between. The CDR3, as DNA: TGTGCCAGCAGCACAGAGGGGAGTAGCAAGCAGTACTTC. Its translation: CASSTEGSSKQYF.

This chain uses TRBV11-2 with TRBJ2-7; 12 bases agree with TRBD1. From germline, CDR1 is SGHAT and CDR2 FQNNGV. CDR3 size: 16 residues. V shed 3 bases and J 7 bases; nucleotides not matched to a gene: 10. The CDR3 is CASSFLPGQGAGEQYF. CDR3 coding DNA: TGTGCCAGCAGCTTCCTTCCGGGACAGGGGGCAGGTGAGCAGTACTTC. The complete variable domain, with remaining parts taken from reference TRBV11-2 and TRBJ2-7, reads EAGVAQSPRYKIIEKRQSVAFWCNPISGHATLYWYQQILGQGPKLLIQFQNNGVVDDSQLPKDRFSAERLKGVDSTLKIQPAKLEDSAVYLCASSFLPGQGAGEQYFGPGTRLTVT.

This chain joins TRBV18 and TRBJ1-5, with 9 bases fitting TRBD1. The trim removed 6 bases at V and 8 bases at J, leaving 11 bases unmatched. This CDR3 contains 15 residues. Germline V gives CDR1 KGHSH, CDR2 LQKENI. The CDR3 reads CASSYQGQGHEPQHF. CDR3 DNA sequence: TGTGCCAGCTCCTACCAAGGACAGGGGCATGAGCCCCAGCATTTT.

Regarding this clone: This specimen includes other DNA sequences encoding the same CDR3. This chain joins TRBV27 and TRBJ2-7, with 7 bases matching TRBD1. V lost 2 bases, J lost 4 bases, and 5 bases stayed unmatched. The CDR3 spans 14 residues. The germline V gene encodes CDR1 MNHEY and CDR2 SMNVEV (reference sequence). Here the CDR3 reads CASSLRGRTYEQYF. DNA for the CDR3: TGTGCCAGCAGTTTAAGGGGGCGAACGTACGAGCAGTACTTC.

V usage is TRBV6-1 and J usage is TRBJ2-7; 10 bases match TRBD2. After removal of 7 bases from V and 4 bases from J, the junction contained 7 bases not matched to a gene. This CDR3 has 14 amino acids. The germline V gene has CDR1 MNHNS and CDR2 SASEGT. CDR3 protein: CASTPGTSAYEQYF. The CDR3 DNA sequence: TGTGCCAGCACGCCCGGGACTAGCGCGTACGAGCAGTACTTC.

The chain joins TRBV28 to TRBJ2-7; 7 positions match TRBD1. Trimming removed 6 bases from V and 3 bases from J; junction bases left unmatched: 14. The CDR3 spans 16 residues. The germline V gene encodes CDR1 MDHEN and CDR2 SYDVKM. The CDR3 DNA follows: TGTGCCAGCAGCCCTGGAATAAGGGGGCCAAACTACGAGCAGTACTTC. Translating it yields CASSPGIRGPNYEQYF.

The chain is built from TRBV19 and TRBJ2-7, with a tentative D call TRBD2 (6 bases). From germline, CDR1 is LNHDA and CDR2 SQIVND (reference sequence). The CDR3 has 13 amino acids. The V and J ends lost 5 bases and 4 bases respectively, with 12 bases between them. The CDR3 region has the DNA TGTGCCAGTAGTTTTGGGACTCGGTACGAGCAGTACTTC. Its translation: CASSFGTRYEQYF. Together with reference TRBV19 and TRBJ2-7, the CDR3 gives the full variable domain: DGGITQSPKYLFRKEGQNVTLSCEQNLNHDAMYWYRQDPGQGLRLIYYSQIVNDFQKGDIAEGYSVSREKKESFPLTVTSAQKNPTAFYLCASSFGTRYEQYFGPGTRLTVT.

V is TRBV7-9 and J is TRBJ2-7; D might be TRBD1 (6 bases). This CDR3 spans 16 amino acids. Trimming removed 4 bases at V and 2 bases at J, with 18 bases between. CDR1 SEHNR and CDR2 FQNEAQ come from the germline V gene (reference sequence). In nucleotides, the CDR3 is TGTGCCAGCAGCTCCCTGGTGGGGGCGACCACCTACGAGCAGTACTTC. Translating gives CASSSLVGATTYEQYF. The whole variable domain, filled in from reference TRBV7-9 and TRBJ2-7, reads DTGVSQNPRHKITKRGQNVTFRCDPISEHNRLYWYRQTLGQGPEFLTYFQNEAQLEKSRLLSDRFSAERPKGSFSTLEIQRTEQGDSAMYLCASSSLVGATTYEQYFGPGTRLTVT.

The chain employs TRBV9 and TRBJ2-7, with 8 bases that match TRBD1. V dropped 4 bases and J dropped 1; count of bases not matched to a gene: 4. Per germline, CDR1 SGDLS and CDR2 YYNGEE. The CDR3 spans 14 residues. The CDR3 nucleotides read TGTGCCAGCAGCCCTCGGACAGGGTCCTACGAGCAGTACTTC. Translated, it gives CASSPRTGSYEQYF.

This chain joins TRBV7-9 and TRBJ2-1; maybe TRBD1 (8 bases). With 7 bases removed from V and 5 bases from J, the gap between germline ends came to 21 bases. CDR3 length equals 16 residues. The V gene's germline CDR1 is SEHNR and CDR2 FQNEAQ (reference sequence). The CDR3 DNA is TGTGCCAGCACCCCAGGGGGCCTAGCGGCAGACAATGAGCAGTTCTTC. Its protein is CASTPGGLAADNEQFF.

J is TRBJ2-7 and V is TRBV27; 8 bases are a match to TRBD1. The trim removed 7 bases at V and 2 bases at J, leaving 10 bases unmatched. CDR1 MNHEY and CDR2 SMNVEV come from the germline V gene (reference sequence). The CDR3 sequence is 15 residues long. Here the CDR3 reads CASTFRTGGTYEQYF. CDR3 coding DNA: TGTGCCAGCACGTTCAGAACAGGGGGAACCTACGAGCAGTACTTC.

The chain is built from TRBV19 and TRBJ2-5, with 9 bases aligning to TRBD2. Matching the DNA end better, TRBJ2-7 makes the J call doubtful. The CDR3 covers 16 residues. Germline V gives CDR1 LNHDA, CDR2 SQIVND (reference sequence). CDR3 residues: CASSPLAAGGEYEQYF. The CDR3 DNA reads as TGTGCCAGTAGTCCCCTCGCAGCGGGGGGAGAGTACGAGCAGTACTTC.

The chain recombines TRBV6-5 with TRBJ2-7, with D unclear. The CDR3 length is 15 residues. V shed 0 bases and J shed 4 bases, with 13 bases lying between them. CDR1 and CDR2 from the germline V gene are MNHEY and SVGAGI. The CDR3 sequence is CASSYSQDPWYEQYF. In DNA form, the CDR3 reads TGTGCCAGCAGTTACTCCCAAGACCCTTGGTACGAGCAGTACTTC.

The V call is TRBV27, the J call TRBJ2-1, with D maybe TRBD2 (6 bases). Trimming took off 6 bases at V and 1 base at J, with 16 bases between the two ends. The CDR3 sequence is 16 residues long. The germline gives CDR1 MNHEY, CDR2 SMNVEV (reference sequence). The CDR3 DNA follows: TGTGCCAGCAGCCACTGGGGCGGGGAATCCTACAATGAGCAGTTCTTC. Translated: CASSHWGGESYNEQFF.

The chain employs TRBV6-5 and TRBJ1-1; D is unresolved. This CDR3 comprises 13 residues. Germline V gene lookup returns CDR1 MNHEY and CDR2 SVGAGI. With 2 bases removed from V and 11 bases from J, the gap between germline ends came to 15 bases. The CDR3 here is CASSYDEGSWAFF. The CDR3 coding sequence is TGTGCCAGCAGTTACGATGAGGGAAGTTGGGCTTTCTTT.

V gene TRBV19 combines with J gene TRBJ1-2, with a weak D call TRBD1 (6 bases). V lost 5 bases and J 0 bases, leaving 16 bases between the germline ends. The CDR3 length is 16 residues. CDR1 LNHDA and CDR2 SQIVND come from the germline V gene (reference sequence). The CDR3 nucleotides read TGTGCCAGTAGTTACCCGCGGACAGTAACTAACTATGGCTACACCTTC. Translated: CASSYPRTVTNYGYTF. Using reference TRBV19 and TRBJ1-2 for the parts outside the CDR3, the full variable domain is DGGITQSPKYLFRKEGQNVTLSCEQNLNHDAMYWYRQDPGQGLRLIYYSQIVNDFQKGDIAEGYSVSREKKESFPLTVTSAQKNPTAFYLCASSYPRTVTNYGYTFGSGTRLTVV.

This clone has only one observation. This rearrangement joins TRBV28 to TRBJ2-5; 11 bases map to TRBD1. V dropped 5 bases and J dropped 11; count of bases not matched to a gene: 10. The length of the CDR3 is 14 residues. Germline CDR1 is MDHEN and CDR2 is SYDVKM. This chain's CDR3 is CASSRDRGSGEQYF. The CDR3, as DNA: TGTGCCAGCAGTAGGGACAGGGGGTCGGGGGAGCAGTACTTC.

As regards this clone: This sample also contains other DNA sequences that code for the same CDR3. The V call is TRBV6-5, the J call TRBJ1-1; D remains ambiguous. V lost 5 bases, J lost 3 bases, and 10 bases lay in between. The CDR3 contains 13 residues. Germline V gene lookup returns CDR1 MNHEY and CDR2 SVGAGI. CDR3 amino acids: CASSPGRYTEAFF. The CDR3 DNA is TGTGCCAGCAGTCCTGGGAGGTACACTGAAGCTTTCTTT.